This T cell receptor (beta chain) was profiled in a study of cytomegalovirus exposure and HLA in healthy donors. Study-level findings and limits: Segments of the TCR beta V type were, in most cases, productive about 87% or about 30% of the time in an earlier analysis. Most TCR sequences were seen very rarely across donors, but some public TCRs occurred in many. In a later analysis, TCR beta V- and J-gene trimming showed a link to a missense DCLRE1C variant.

Points on this clone: No antigen is known for it.

CDR3 length: 16 residues. V trimming: 5 bases; J trimming: 4 bases; junction bases outside the gene matches: 8. Germline V gene lookup returns CDR1 MNHEY and CDR2 SMNVEV (reference sequence). 60 Vbeta and 13 Jbeta primers were used in PCR. This table comes from immunoSEQ multiplex PCR, and its TCRdb copy is limited to in-frame clones, with some not included. The sample records around 260,000 clones, 75% to 85% being singletons. Sequencing was carried out using PBMCs. This sequence joins TRBV27 and TRBJ2-7, with 13 bases lining up with TRBD2. The clonotype was recovered from a girl aged 2-9 years in good health and CMV-seronegative. CDR3 in amino acids: CASSPLLAGGPYEQYF. The CDR3 nucleotides read TGTGCCAGCAGTCCGTTACTAGCGGGAGGGCCTTACGAGCAGTACTTC.